One sample yielded the 15 T cell receptor beta chains listed below, sequenced in a study of CD8 T cells in Susac syndrome. An input of about 0.5 to 1 ug of RNA was subjected to reverse transcription using random hexamers. MiXCR, run by TCRdb on the immunoSEQ multiplex PCR reads, gives a single entry per CDR3 protein. This table holds around 200,000 distinct CDR3 sequences, approximately 95% found once. The specimen sequenced was CD4+ T cells from PBMCs. The source is a human donor with multiple sclerosis.

V usage is TRBV30 and J usage is TRBJ2-7; unclear D gene. Trimming removed 4 bases at V and 2 bases at J, with 6 bases between. Germline V lookup: CDR1 GTSNPN, CDR2 SVGIG (reference sequence). The CDR3 consists of 11 residues. CDR3 loop: CAWTAAYEQYF. CDR3 DNA: TGTGCCTGGACGGCAGCCTACGAGCAGTACTTC.

In nucleotides, the CDR3 is TGTGCCTGGAGTGCGGACAGGGGCTATGGCTACACCTTC. It yields the protein CAWSADRGYGYTF. V and J are TRBV30 and TRBJ1-2; TRBD1 aligns across 9 bases. This CDR3 is built from 13 residues. V trimming: 1 base; J trimming: 4 bases; junction bases outside the gene matches: 1. Germline CDR1 reads GTSNPN; CDR2 reads SVGIG (reference sequence).

The V call is TRBV12-3 or TRBV12-4, the J call TRBJ2-7; D is uncertain. The CDR3 runs to 14 residues. V lost 1 base, J lost 2 bases, and 9 bases lay in between. CDR3 sequence reads: CASSLGPVPYEQYV. The DNA for the CDR3 is TGTGCCAGCAGTTTAGGACCCGTACCCTACGAGCAGTACGTC.

The chain couples TRBV20-1 to TRBJ2-2; 8 positions match TRBD1. This CDR3 is 16 amino acids long. Germline V CDR1 and CDR2: DFQATT, SNEGSKA (reference sequence). After removal of 6 bases from V and 4 bases from J, the junction contained 13 bases not matched to a gene. This CDR3 reads CSAAKPTGVGTGELFF. The CDR3 coding sequence is TGCAGTGCGGCTAAACCGACAGGGGTCGGCACCGGGGAGCTGTTTTTT.

J is TRBJ2-7 and V is TRBV6-4, with D hard to call. V was pared by 0 bases and J by 0 bases, with 12 bases between. Germline V CDR1 and CDR2: MRHNA, SNTAGT. This CDR3 is 16 amino acids long. The CDR3 region is CASSDSCPASSYEQYV. DNA of the CDR3: TGTGCCAGCAGTGACTCGTGCCCCGCGAGCTCCTACGAGCAGTACGTC.

The CDR3 sequence is CASSFDGEFYEQYV. DNA of the CDR3: TGTGCCAGCAGCTTCGACGGGGAGTTCTACGAGCAGTACGTC. The chain recombines TRBV7-9 with TRBJ2-7; perhaps TRBD2 as D (5 bases). The germline V and J ends were trimmed by 3 bases and 3 bases, with 12 bases remaining between them. CDR1 is SEHNR, CDR2 FQNEAQ, per germline (reference sequence). The CDR3 contains 14 residues.

The chain carries TRBV20-1 and TRBJ2-3; 9 nucleotides match TRBD2. V gave up 6 bases and J gave up 2 bases; unmatched junction bases: 12. Looked up from germline, CDR1 is DFQATT and CDR2 is SNEGSKA (reference sequence). The CDR3 is 16 residues long. CDR3 bases: TGCAGTGCCACCCTTAGGAGCGGGGGGTTCACAGATACGCAGTATTTT. This sequence encodes CSATLRSGGFTDTQYF.

V is TRBV29-1 and J is TRBJ1-4, with a tentative D call TRBD1 (6 bases). This CDR3 spans 13 amino acids. Germline CDR1 is SQVTM and CDR2 is ANQGSEA. The ends were cut back, 7 bases at V and 10 bases at J, with 19 bases in the middle. The CDR3 spells CSAKGSGGGKLFF. DNA of the CDR3: TGCAGCGCCAAGGGGTCGGGGGGCGGAAAACTGTTTTTT.

This clonotype was detected once. The V and J genes are TRBV7-9 and TRBJ2-7; possible D gene TRBD1, 6 bases. The length of the CDR3 is 16 residues. Germline assignment: CDR1 SEHNR and CDR2 FQNEAQ (reference sequence). Trimming took 1 base from V and 2 from J, leaving 15 bases between them. The CDR3 region has the DNA TGTGCCAGCAGCTTAGGGGCAGGGGAACTAGCCTACGAGCAGTACGTC. Translating it yields CASSLGAGELAYEQYV.

For the CDR3, the DNA is TGCAGTGCTAGAGTGCACAGCAATCAGCCCCAGCATTTT. Residues: CSARVHSNQPQHF. This chain links TRBV20-1 with TRBJ1-5; the D is unclear. Germline-derived CDR1 and CDR2 are DFQATT and SNEGSKA (reference sequence). The CDR3 has 13 amino acids. The V end was cut by 1 base, the J end by 1 base, with 5 bases between.

The chain carries TRBV6-2 or TRBV6-3 and TRBJ1-2; possible D gene TRBD1, 6 bases. The CDR3 is made up of 15 amino acids. The ends were cut back, 7 bases at V and 4 bases at J, with 19 bases in the middle. Per germline, CDR1 MNHEY and CDR2 SVGEGT. The CDR3 DNA is TGTGCCAGCACGGATTCGGGACAATGGAGCTATGGCTACACCTTC. Its translation is CASTDSGQWSYGYTF.

The chain uses TRBV20-1 and TRBJ1-5; TRBD1 matches 7 bases. Trimming took 4 bases from V and 0 from J; bases not matched to a gene: 12. From germline, CDR1 is DFQATT and CDR2 SNEGSKA (reference sequence). CDR3 size: 17 residues. CDR3 region: CSATLRDSTFSNQPQHF. The CDR3 DNA reads as TGCAGTGCTACCTTACGGGACAGCACGTTTAGCAATCAGCCCCAGCATTTT.

V usage is TRBV30 and J usage is TRBJ1-1; perhaps TRBD1 as D (6 bases). Germline CDR1 reads GTSNPN; CDR2 reads SVGIG (reference sequence). This CDR3 spans 12 amino acids. V was clipped by 2 bases and J by 7 bases, with 11 bases between them. CDR3 nucleotide sequence: TGTGCCTGGAGTACAGGGTTCGGTGAAGCTTTCTTT. Its protein is CAWSTGFGEAFF.

The rearrangement uses TRBV3-1 and TRBJ1-1; weak D call: TRBD1 (5 bases). This CDR3 spans 15 amino acids. With 1 base removed from V and 0 bases from J, the gap between germline ends came to 9 bases. Germline values: CDR1 LGHDT, CDR2 YNNKEL (reference sequence). The CDR3 region is CASSQGGPMNTEAFF. In DNA, the CDR3 is TGTGCCAGCAGCCAAGGGGGACCGATGAACACTGAAGCTTTCTTT.

The chain is built from TRBV7-2 and TRBJ1-2, with D unresolved. V was cut by 5 bases and J by 2 bases, with 12 bases left in between. The CDR3 is made up of 14 amino acids. Germline values: CDR1 SGHTA, CDR2 FQGNSA. The CDR3 coding sequence is TGTGCCAGCAGCCGGTCCAACGGGAACTATGGCTACACCTTC. Its protein product is CASSRSNGNYGYTF.